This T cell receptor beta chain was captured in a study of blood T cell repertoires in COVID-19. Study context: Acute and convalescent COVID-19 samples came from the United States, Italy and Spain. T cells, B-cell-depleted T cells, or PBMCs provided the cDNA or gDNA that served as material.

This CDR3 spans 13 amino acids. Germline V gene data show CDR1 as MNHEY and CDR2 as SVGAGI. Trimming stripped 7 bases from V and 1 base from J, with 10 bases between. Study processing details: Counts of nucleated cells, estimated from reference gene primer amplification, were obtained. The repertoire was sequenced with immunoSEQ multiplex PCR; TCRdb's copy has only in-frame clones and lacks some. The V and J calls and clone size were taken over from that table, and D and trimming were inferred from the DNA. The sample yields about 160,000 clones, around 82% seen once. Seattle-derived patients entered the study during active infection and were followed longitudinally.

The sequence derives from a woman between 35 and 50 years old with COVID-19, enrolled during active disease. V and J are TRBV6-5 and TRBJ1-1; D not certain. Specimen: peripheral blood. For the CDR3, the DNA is TGTGCCAGCATCGGGTCCAAGAACACTGAAGCTTTCTTT. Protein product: CASIGSKNTEAFF.